This entry describes one T cell receptor beta chain. Assay used: immunoSEQ multiplex PCR; TCRdb lists only in-frame clones, some missing. The data show tens of thousands of clones, about 86% seen once. The data were taken from a study of neoadjuvant anti-PD-1 for oral cavity cancer. Background on the study: Patients without progression received a fourth nivolumab dose around day 43, then surgical resection on days 50-56.

CDR3 length equals 14 residues. Germline V gene sequence: CDR1 MGHRA, CDR2 YSYEKL. Trimming cost V 0 bases and J 11 bases, with 16 bases left between them. These oral cavity squamous cell carcinomas were HPV-negative and locally advanced. This receptor was obtained from a person aged 35-79 years with oral cavity squamous cell carcinoma. J is TRBJ1-1 and V is TRBV4-1; no definite D call. The input for sequencing was PBMCs, taken before nivolumab (anti-PD-1) treatment. The CDR3: CASSQEGGNTRAFF. The CDR3 nucleotides read TGCGCCAGCAGCCAAGAAGGCGGCAATACTCGGGCTTTCTTT.